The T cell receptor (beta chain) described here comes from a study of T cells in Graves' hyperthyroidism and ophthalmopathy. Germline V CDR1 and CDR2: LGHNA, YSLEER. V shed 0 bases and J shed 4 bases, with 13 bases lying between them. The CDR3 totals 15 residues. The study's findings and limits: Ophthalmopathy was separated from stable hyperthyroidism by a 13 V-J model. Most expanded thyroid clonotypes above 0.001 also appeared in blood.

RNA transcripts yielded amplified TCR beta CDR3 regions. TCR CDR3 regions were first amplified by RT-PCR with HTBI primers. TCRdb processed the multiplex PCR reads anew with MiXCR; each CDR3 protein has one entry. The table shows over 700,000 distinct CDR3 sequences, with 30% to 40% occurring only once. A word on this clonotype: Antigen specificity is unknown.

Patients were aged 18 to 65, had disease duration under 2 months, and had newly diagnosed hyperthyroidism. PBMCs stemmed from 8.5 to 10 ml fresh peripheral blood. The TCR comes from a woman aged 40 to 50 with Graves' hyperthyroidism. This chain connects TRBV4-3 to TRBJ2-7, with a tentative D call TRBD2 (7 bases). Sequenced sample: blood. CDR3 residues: CASSQDKRGGYEQYF. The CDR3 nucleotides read TGCGCCAGCAGCCAAGATAAAAGGGGGGGGTACGAGCAGTACTTC.